This is a list of T cell receptor beta chains from one sample in a study of cytomegalovirus exposure and HLA in healthy donors. Only in-frame clones appear in the TCRdb table, and some are missing; sequencing was by immunoSEQ multiplex PCR. The data hold some 260,000 clones, with around 91% observed a single time. Source material: PBMCs. Receptors were obtained from a woman aged 25 to 39 in good health and CMV-seronegative. Each CDR3 is given with its conserved first and last residue. The order of the fields is D gene, CDR3 length, clone size, V gene, J gene, CDR3 DNA, CDR3 protein. D genes are given only for firm matches. The listing skips clone size in some rows; elsewhere it reads once, few, many or a size class.

TRBD2	15	NA	TRBV5-1	TRBJ2-7	TGCGCCAGCAGCTTGGCTCCGGGGGGGGCCTACGAGCAGTACTTC	CASSLAPGGAYEQYF
NA	12	NA	TRBV27	TRBJ2-7	TGTGCCAGCAGTTCTCCCTGGGGCGAGCAGTACTTC	CASSSPWGEQYF
NA	14	NA	TRBV6-5	TRBJ1-4	TGTGCCAGCAGTTGGGGGGTTAGTAATGAAAAACTGTTTTTT	CASSWGVSNEKLFF
NA	13	NA	TRBV29-1	TRBJ1-5	TGCAGCGTTGGGAGGGGGAAGGAGCAGCCCCAGCATTTT	CSVGRGKEQPQHF
NA	14	NA	TRBV27	TRBJ1-2	TGTGCCAGCAGTGCCCGAGGCGGGGGCTATGGCTACACCTTC	CASSARGGGYGYTF
NA	15	NA	TRBV13	TRBJ2-2	TGTGCCAGCAGCAGCCGGGACGGCAACACCGGGGAGCTGTTTTTT	CASSSRDGNTGELFF
TRBD2	16	NA	TRBV7-6	TRBJ2-5	TGTGCCAGCAGCTTAGGGACTAGCGGCCCCAGGGAGACCCAGTACTTC	CASSLGTSGPRETQYF
TRBD1	15	NA	TRBV4-1	TRBJ1-3	TGCGCCAGCAGCCAGGACAGGTCCTCTGGAAACACCATATATTTT	CASSQDRSSGNTIYF
TRBD1	14	NA	TRBV5-1	TRBJ2-5	TGCGCCAGCAACTACCGAGGGACAGAAGAGACCCAGTACTTC	CASNYRGTEETQYF
TRBD1	15	NA	TRBV4-1	TRBJ1-1	TGCGCCAGCAGCGCGACCGGGACAGGGAACACTGAAGCTTTCTTT	CASSATGTGNTEAFF
NA	15	NA	TRBV5-6	TRBJ2-1	TGTGCCAGCAGCCCGGCTGTGGGAGTAGACCATGAGCAGTTCTTC	CASSPAVGVDHEQFF
NA	14	NA	TRBV18	TRBJ1-4	TGTGCCAGCGGAGTCAGTGCAACTAATGAAAAACTGTTTTTT	CASGVSATNEKLFF
NA	15	NA	TRBV28	TRBJ2-2	TGTGCCAGCAGTTTGGCGGGAAGGAACACCGGGGAGCTGTTTTTT	CASSLAGRNTGELFF
TRBD2	14	once	TRBV7-6	TRBJ2-7	TGTGCCAGCAGCCCCCCGGGGGGATACTACGAGCAGTACTTC	CASSPPGGYYEQYF
NA	13	NA	TRBV29-1	TRBJ2-7	TGCAGCGTTGAAAGGGACCAGGGAGGAGAGCAGTACTTC	CSVERDQGGEQYF
NA	13	NA	TRBV30	TRBJ1-5	TGTGCCTGGAGTATGGCTAGCAATCAGCCCCAGCATTTT	CAWSMASNQPQHF
TRBD1	15	NA	TRBV6-1	TRBJ1-3	TGTGCCAGCAGTAGCGGGACAGACGGCGGAAACACCATATATTTT	CASSSGTDGGNTIYF
TRBD1	15	NA	TRBV6-1	TRBJ2-1	TGTGCCAGCAGTGACAAGGACAGGGGTTCCAATGAGCAGTTCTTC	CASSDKDRGSNEQFF